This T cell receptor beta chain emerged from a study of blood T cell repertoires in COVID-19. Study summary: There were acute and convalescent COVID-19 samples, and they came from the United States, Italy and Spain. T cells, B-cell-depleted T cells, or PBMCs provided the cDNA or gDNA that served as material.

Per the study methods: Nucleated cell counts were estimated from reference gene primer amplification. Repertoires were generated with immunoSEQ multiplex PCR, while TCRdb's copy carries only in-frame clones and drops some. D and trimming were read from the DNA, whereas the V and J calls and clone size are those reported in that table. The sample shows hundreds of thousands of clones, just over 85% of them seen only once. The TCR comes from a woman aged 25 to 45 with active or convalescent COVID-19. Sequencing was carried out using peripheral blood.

The CDR3 is CASSRPPGRGNTEAFF. The CDR3 region has the DNA TGTGCCAGCAGTCGACCACCTGGTCGGGGGAACACTGAAGCTTTCTTT. This sequence joins TRBV6-6 and TRBJ1-1; D uncertain. Trimming pared 5 bases from V and 1 base from J, leaving 17 bases between. The CDR3 totals 16 residues. From germline, CDR1 is MNHNY and CDR2 SVGAGI (reference sequence).